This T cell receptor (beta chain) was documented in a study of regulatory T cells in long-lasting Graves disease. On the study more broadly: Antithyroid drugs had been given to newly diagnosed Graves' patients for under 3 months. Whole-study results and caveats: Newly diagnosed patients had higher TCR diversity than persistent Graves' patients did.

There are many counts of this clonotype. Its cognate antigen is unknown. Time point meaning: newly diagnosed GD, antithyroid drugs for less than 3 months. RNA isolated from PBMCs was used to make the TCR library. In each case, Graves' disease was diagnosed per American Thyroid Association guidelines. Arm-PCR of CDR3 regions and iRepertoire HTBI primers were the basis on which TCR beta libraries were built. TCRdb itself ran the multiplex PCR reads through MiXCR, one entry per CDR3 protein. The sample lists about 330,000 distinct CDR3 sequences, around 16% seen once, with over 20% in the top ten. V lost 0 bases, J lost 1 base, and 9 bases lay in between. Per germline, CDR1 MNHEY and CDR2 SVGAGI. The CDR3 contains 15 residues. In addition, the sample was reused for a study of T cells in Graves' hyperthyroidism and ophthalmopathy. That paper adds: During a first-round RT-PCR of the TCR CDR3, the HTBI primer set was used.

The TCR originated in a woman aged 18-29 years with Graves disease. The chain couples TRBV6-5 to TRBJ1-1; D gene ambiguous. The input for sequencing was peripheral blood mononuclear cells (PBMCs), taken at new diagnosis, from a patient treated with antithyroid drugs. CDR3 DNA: TGTGCCAGCAGTTACTCGAGTAGGTCGAACACTGAAGCTTTCTTT. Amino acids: CASSYSSRSNTEAFF.